The 2 T cell receptor beta chains listed next were all sequenced from one sample in a study of blood T cell repertoires in COVID-19. Generated by immunoSEQ multiplex PCR, the TCRdb table keeps only in-frame clones and is missing some. The sample consists of around 260,000 clones, around 84% of them appearing once. Source material: peripheral blood. These receptors were collected from a woman aged 55-75 years with COVID-19, enrolled during active disease.

The CDR3 DNA follows: TGTGCCAGCTCACAGGGGACAGGGTCGGGCTATGGCTACACCTTC. Translation: CASSQGTGSGYGYTF. V and J are TRBV18 and TRBJ1-2, with TRBD1 matching 9 bases. CDR1 and CDR2 (germline): KGHSH, LQKENI. CDR3 size: 15 residues. The junction had 7 bases not matched to a gene; V was cut back by 4 bases and J by 4 bases. Using reference TRBV18 and TRBJ1-2 for the parts outside the CDR3, the full variable domain is NAGVMQNPRHLVRRRGQEARLRCSPMKGHSHVYWYRQLPEEGLKFMVYLQKENIIDESGMPKERFSAEFPKEGPSILRIQQVVRGDSAAYFCASSQGTGSGYGYTFGSGTRLTVV.

The rearrangement joins TRBV9 to TRBJ2-1, with 15 bases lining up with TRBD2. V shed 4 bases, J shed 1 base, and the junction held 6 bases outside the gene matches. This CDR3 spans 18 amino acids. CDR1 is SGDLS, CDR2 YYNGEE, per germline. The CDR3 reads CASSLRTSGRGSYNEQFF. Written as DNA, the CDR3 is TGTGCCAGCAGCCTCCGGACTAGCGGGAGGGGGTCCTACAATGAGCAGTTCTTC.